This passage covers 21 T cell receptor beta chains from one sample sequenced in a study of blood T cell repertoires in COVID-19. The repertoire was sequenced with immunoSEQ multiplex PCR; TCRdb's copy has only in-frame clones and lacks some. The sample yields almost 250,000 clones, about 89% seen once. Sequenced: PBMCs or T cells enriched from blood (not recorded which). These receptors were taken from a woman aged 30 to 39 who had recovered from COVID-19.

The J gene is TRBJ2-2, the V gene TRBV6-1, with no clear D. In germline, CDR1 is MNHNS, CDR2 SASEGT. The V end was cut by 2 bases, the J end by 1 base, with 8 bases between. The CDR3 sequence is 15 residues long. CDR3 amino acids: CASSEYLGNTGELFF. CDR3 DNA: TGTGCCAGCAGTGAATACCTCGGGAACACCGGGGAGCTGTTTTTT.

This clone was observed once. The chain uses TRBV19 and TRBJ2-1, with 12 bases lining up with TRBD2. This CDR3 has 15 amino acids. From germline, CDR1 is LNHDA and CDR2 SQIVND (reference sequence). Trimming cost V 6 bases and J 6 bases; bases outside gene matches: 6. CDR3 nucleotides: TGTGCCAGTAGGGTAACTAGCGGGAGGATCAATGAGCAGTTCTTC. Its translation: CASRVTSGRINEQFF.

The CDR3 DNA follows: TGTGCCAGCAGGCAGGGGGGCTATATCTCCTACGAGCAGTACTTC. Amino acids: CASRQGGYISYEQYF. The V and J genes are TRBV6-5 and TRBJ2-7; D possibly corresponds to TRBD1 (7 bases). Germline values: CDR1 MNHEY, CDR2 SVGAGI. CDR3 size: 15 residues. Trimming took 6 bases from V and 0 from J, leaving 15 bases between them.

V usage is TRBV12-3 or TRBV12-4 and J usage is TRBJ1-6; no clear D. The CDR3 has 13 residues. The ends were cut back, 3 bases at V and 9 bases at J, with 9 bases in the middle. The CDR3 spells CASSLRFRSPLHF. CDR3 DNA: TGTGCCAGCAGTTTGAGGTTTCGTTCACCCCTCCACTTT.

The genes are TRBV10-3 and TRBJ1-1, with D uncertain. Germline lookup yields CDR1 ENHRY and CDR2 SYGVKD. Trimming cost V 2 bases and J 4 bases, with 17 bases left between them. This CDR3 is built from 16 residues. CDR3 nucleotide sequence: TGTGCCATCAGTGAGATAATAATGAGGGAGACCACTGAAGCTTTCTTT. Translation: CAISEIIMRETTEAFF.

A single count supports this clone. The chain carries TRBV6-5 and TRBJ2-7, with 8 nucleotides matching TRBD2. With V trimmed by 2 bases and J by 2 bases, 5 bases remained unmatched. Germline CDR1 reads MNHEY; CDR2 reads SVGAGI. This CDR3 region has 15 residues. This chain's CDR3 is CASSYRLASAYEQYF. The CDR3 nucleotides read TGTGCCAGCAGTTACCGACTAGCGTCAGCCTACGAGCAGTACTTC.

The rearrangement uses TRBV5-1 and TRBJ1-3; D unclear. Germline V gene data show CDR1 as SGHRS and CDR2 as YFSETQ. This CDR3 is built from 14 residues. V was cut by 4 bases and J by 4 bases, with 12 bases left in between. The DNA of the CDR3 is TGCGCCAGCAGCCGGGAGACAAAGGGAAACACCATATATTTT. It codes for CASSRETKGNTIYF. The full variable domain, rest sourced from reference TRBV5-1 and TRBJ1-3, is KAGVTQTPRYLIKTRGQQVTLSCSPISGHRSVSWYQQTPGQGLQFLFEYFSETQRNKGNFPGRFSGRQFSNSRSEMNVSTLELGDSALYLCASSRETKGNTIYFGEGSWLTVV.

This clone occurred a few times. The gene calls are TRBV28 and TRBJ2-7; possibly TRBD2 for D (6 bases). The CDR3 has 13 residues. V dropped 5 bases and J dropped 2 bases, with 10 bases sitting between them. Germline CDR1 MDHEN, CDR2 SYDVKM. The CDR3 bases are TGTGCCAGCAGTGGGGGGAGGACCTACGAGCAGTACTTC. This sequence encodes CASSGGRTYEQYF.

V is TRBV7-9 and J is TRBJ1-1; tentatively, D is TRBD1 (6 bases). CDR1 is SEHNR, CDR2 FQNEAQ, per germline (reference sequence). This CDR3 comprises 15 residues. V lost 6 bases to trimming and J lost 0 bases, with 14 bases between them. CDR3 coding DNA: TGTGCCAGCAGTCAACAGGGAACTATGAACACTGAAGCTTTCTTT. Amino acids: CASSQQGTMNTEAFF.

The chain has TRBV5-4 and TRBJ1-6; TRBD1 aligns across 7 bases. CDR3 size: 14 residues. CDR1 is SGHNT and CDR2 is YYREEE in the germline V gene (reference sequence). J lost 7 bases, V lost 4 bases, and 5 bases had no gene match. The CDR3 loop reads CASSPTGINSPLHF. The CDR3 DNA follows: TGTGCCAGCAGCCCGACAGGGATCAATTCACCCCTCCACTTT. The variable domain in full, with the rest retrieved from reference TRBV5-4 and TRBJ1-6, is ETGVTQSPTHLIKTRGQQVTLRCSSQSGHNTVSWYQQALGQGPQFIFQYYREEENGRGNFPPRFSGLQFPNYSSELNVNALELDDSALYLCASSPTGINSPLHFGNGTRLTVT.

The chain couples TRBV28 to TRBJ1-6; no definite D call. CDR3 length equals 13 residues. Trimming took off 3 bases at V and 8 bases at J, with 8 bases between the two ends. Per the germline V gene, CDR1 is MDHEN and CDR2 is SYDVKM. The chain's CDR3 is CASSFGSDSPLHF. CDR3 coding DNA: TGTGCCAGCAGTTTCGGTAGTGATTCACCCCTCCACTTT.

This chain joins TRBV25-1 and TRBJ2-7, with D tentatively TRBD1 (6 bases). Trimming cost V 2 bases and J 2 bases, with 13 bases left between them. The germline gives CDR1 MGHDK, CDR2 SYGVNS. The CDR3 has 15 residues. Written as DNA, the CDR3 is TGTGCCAGCAGTGAAGAGGCAGGGGCGGCCTACGAGCAGTACTTC. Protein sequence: CASSEEAGAAYEQYF.

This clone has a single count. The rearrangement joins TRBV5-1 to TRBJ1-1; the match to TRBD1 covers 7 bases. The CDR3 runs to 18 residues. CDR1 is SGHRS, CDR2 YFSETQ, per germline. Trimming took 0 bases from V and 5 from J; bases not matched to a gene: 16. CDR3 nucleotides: TGCGCCAGCAGCTTGGTCGACAGGGAAGGTCCAAAGGGGACTGAAGCTTTCTTT. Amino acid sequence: CASSLVDREGPKGTEAFF.

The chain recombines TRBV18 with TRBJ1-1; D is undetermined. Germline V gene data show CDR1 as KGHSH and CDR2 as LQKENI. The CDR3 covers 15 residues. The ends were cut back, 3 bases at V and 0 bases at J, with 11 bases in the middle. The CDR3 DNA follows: TGTGCCAGCTCACCCGTAGAAGCGGTGAACACTGAAGCTTTCTTT. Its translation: CASSPVEAVNTEAFF.

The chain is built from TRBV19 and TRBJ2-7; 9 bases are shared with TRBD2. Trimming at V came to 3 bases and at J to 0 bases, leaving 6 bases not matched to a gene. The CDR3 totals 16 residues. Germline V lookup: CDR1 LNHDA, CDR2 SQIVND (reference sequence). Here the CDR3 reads CASSITLAGTSYEQYF. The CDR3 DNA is TGTGCCAGTAGTATTACTCTAGCGGGGACCTCCTACGAGCAGTACTTC. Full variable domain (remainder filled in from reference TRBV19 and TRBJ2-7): DGGITQSPKYLFRKEGQNVTLSCEQNLNHDAMYWYRQDPGQGLRLIYYSQIVNDFQKGDIAEGYSVSREKKESFPLTVTSAQKNPTAFYLCASSITLAGTSYEQYFGPGTRLTVT.

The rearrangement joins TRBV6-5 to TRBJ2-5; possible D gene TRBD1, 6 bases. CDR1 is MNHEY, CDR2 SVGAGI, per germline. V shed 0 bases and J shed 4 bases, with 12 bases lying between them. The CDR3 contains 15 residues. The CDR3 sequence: CASSYSSQGRETQYF. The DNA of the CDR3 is TGTGCCAGCAGTTACTCGTCCCAGGGGCGAGAGACCCAGTACTTC.

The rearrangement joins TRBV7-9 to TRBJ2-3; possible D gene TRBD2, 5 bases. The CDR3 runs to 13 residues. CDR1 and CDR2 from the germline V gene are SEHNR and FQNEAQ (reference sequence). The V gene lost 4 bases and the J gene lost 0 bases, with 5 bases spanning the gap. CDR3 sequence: CASSWTSTDTQYF. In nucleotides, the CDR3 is TGTGCCAGCAGCTGGACTAGCACAGATACGCAGTATTTT. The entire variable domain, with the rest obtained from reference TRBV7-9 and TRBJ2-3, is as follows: DTGVSQNPRHKITKRGQNVTFRCDPISEHNRLYWYRQTLGQGPEFLTYFQNEAQLEKSRLLSDRFSAERPKGSFSTLEIQRTEQGDSAMYLCASSWTSTDTQYFGPGTRLTVL.

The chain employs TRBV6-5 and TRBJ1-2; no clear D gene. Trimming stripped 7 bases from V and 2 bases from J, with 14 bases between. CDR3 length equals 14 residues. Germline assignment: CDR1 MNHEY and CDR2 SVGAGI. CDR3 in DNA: TGTGCCAGCATTGGTAGTTCAATCAACTATGGCTACACCTTC. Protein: CASIGSSINYGYTF.

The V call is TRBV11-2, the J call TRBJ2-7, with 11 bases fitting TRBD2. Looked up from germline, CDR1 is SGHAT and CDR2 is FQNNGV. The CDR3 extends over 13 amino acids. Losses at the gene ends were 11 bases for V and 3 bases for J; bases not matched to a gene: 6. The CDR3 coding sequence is TGTGCCTCCTCTAGCGGGGGGAGCTACGAGCAGTACTTC. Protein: CASSSGGSYEQYF.

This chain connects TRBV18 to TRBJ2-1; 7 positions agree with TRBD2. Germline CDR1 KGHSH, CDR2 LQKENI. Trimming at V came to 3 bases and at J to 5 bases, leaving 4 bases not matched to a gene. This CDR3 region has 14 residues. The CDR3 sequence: CASSPPLADNEQFF. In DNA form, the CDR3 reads TGTGCCAGCTCACCCCCCCTAGCGGACAATGAGCAGTTCTTC.

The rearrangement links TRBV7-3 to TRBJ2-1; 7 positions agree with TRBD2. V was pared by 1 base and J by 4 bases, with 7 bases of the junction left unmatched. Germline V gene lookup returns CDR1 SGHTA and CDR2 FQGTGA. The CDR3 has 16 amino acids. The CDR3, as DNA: TGTGCCAGCAGCTTAATGGTTCTAGCGGTGTACAATGAGCAGTTCTTC. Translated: CASSLMVLAVYNEQFF.